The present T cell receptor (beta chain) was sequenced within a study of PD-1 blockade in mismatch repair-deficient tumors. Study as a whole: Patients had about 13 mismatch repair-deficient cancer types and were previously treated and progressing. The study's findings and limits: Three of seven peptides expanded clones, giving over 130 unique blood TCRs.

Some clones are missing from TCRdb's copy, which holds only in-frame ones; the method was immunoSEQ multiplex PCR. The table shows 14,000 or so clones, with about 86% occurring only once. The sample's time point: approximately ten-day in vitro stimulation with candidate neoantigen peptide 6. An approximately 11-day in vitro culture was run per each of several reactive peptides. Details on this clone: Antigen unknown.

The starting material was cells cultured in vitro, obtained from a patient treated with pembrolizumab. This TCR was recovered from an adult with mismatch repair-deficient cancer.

CDR3 nucleotides: TGCGCCAGCAGCGGGGGGACAGGGGGCACAGATACGCAGTATTTT. Protein sequence: CASSGGTGGTDTQYF. The chain is built from TRBV5-1 and TRBJ2-3, with 10 bases that match TRBD1. Germline values: CDR1 SGHRS, CDR2 YFSETQ. CDR3 length equals 15 residues. The ends lost 4 bases at V and 1 base at J; junction bases unmatched: 3. Looking up the rest from reference TRBV5-1 and TRBJ2-3 gives the full variable domain: KAGVTQTPRYLIKTRGQQVTLSCSPISGHRSVSWYQQTPGQGLQFLFEYFSETQRNKGNFPGRFSGRQFSNSRSEMNVSTLELGDSALYLCASSGGTGGTDTQYFGPGTRLTVL.